This is a list of T cell receptor beta chains from one sample in a study of blood T cell repertoires in COVID-19. Sequencing was performed with immunoSEQ multiplex PCR; in TCRdb, only in-frame clones are kept and a portion is missing. Of a few hundred thousand clones in the sample, roughly 85% were seen once. The specimen was peripheral blood. The source is a woman between 18 and 29 years old with acute or convalescent COVID-19. Each CDR3 is given with its conserved first and last residue. The order of the fields is D gene, V gene, clone size, J gene, CDR3 DNA, CDR3 protein. The D gene is left open where the match is weak. Some rows have no size entry. The others give once, few or many, or a class for an expanded clone.

d_gene: -; v_gene: TRBV12-3/TRBV12-4; abundance: -; j_gene: TRBJ2-7; CDR3nt: TGTGCCAGCAGCTACAGTTACGAGCAGTACTTC; CDR3aa: CASSYSYEQYF
d_gene: -; v_gene: TRBV24-1; abundance: -; j_gene: TRBJ1-2; CDR3nt: TGTGCCACCAGTGAAGACAGACAGGAGAGCTACACCTTC; CDR3aa: CATSEDRQESYTF
d_gene: -; v_gene: TRBV11-2; abundance: -; j_gene: TRBJ2-5; CDR3nt: TGTGCCAGCAGCTTAGAGCGGGACCTACCTCGAGAGACCCAGTACTTC; CDR3aa: CASSLERDLPRETQYF
d_gene: TRBD2; v_gene: TRBV11-2; abundance: -; j_gene: TRBJ2-1; CDR3nt: TGTGCCAGCAGCTTAATGAGCGGGGGGGCCAACAATGAGCAGTTCTTC; CDR3aa: CASSLMSGGANNEQFF
d_gene: -; v_gene: TRBV5-1; abundance: -; j_gene: TRBJ1-1; CDR3nt: TGCGCCAGCAGACGGGGTCCCACTGAAGCTTTCTTT; CDR3aa: CASRRGPTEAFF
d_gene: -; v_gene: TRBV5-8; abundance: -; j_gene: TRBJ2-3; CDR3nt: TGTGCCAGCAGCTTGCGGGGAAAAGACACAGATACGCAGTATTTT; CDR3aa: CASSLRGKDTDTQYF
d_gene: -; v_gene: TRBV19; abundance: once; j_gene: TRBJ1-6; CDR3nt: TGTGCCAGTAGCCTTGTAGGGGATCTTAATTCACCCCTCCACTTT; CDR3aa: CASSLVGDLNSPLHF
d_gene: -; v_gene: TRBV9; abundance: -; j_gene: TRBJ2-5; CDR3nt: TGTGCCAGCAGCGTAGGCGGGCGATCTGAGACCCAGTACTTC; CDR3aa: CASSVGGRSETQYF
d_gene: TRBD1; v_gene: TRBV28; abundance: -; j_gene: TRBJ1-2; CDR3nt: TGTGCCAGCACCCCGGGACAGGCTATGGACTACACCTTC; CDR3aa: CASTPGQAMDYTF
d_gene: TRBD2; v_gene: TRBV6-4; abundance: once; j_gene: TRBJ2-2; CDR3nt: TGTGCCAGCAGTGTACTAGCGGGAGTTGGCGGGGAGCTGTTTTTT; CDR3aa: CASSVLAGVGGELFF
d_gene: TRBD2; v_gene: TRBV3-1/TRBV3-2; abundance: -; j_gene: TRBJ2-3; CDR3nt: TGTGCCAGCAGCCCCCTAGCGGGCCGTAGCACAGATACGCAGTATTTT; CDR3aa: CASSPLAGRSTDTQYF
d_gene: -; v_gene: TRBV6-6; abundance: -; j_gene: TRBJ1-3; CDR3nt: TGTGCCAGCAGTTTGAGGGACTCTGGAAACACCATATATTTT; CDR3aa: CASSLRDSGNTIYF
d_gene: TRBD1; v_gene: TRBV6-6; abundance: -; j_gene: TRBJ1-2; CDR3nt: TGTGCCAGCAGTTACTTCATCCGGGACAGCAACTATGGCTACACCTTC; CDR3aa: CASSYFIRDSNYGYTF
d_gene: TRBD1; v_gene: TRBV7-9; abundance: -; j_gene: TRBJ1-2; CDR3nt: TGTGCCAGTCGGGCTCTCGGGACAGCTGGCTACACCTTC; CDR3aa: CASRALGTAGYTF
d_gene: TRBD2; v_gene: TRBV5-8; abundance: once; j_gene: TRBJ2-2; CDR3nt: TGTGCCAGCAGCCTGGAGGCGGGGGCGAACACCGGGGAGCTGTTTTTT; CDR3aa: CASSLEAGANTGELFF
d_gene: TRBD2; v_gene: TRBV28; abundance: once; j_gene: TRBJ2-7; CDR3nt: TGTGCCAGCAGTTCCTGGACTAGCGCGCCCTACGAGCAGTACTTC; CDR3aa: CASSSWTSAPYEQYF
d_gene: -; v_gene: TRBV4-2; abundance: -; j_gene: TRBJ1-3; CDR3nt: TGTGCCAGCAGCCAAGTTGGAGCCTGGTTTGCGGGAAACACCATATATTTT; CDR3aa: CASSQVGAWFAGNTIYF
d_gene: -; v_gene: TRBV19; abundance: -; j_gene: TRBJ1-5; CDR3nt: TGTGCCAGTAGTGCTTGGGGAGGCAATCAGCCCCAGCATTTT; CDR3aa: CASSAWGGNQPQHF
d_gene: TRBD2; v_gene: TRBV6-6; abundance: -; j_gene: TRBJ2-3; CDR3nt: TGTGCCAGCATTAGATCGAGCGGGAGGGTCACAGATACGCAGTATTTT; CDR3aa: CASIRSSGRVTDTQYF
d_gene: -; v_gene: TRBV4-1; abundance: -; j_gene: TRBJ2-7; CDR3nt: TGCGCCAGCAGCCAATCCGGGACAACCGGCTACGAGCAGTACTTC; CDR3aa: CASSQSGTTGYEQYF
d_gene: -; v_gene: TRBV2; abundance: -; j_gene: TRBJ2-2; CDR3nt: TGTGCCAGCGGAGGACGGTCGAACACCGGGGAGCTGTTTTTT; CDR3aa: CASGGRSNTGELFF
d_gene: TRBD1; v_gene: TRBV27; abundance: -; j_gene: TRBJ2-7; CDR3nt: TGTGCCAGCAGTTTAAGGGGGACAGGTTACTACGAGCAGTACTTC; CDR3aa: CASSLRGTGYYEQYF
d_gene: -; v_gene: TRBV9; abundance: -; j_gene: TRBJ1-2; CDR3nt: TGTGCCAGCAGCCCCTTTGCCGGGGGGGACTATGGCTACACCTTC; CDR3aa: CASSPFAGGDYGYTF
d_gene: TRBD2; v_gene: TRBV2; abundance: -; j_gene: TRBJ2-1; CDR3nt: TGTGCCAGGGGGGGGCTAGCGGGGACCCTCTACAATGAGCAGTTCTTC; CDR3aa: CARGGLAGTLYNEQFF
d_gene: TRBD2; v_gene: TRBV2; abundance: -; j_gene: TRBJ2-3; CDR3nt: TGTGCCAGCAGTCAGGGACTAGCGGCGAGCACAGATACGCAGTATTTT; CDR3aa: CASSQGLAASTDTQYF
d_gene: -; v_gene: TRBV2; abundance: -; j_gene: TRBJ1-2; CDR3nt: TGTGCCAGCACAGGGGACAATGTTAACTATGGCTACACCTTC; CDR3aa: CASTGDNVNYGYTF
d_gene: -; v_gene: TRBV30; abundance: -; j_gene: TRBJ2-6; CDR3nt: TGTGCCTGGAGTAGGGACCAGACAGGACGGGGCACTGGGGCCAACGTCCTGACTTTC; CDR3aa: CAWSRDQTGRGTGANVLTF
d_gene: TRBD2; v_gene: TRBV6-1; abundance: -; j_gene: TRBJ2-2; CDR3nt: TGTGCCAGCAGTGATAACCGACATCTAGCGGGAGCCCCCGGGGAGCTGTTTTTT; CDR3aa: CASSDNRHLAGAPGELFF
d_gene: -; v_gene: TRBV27; abundance: -; j_gene: TRBJ1-5; CDR3nt: TGTGCCAGCAGTCCCCGGAGCAATCAGCCCCAGCATTTT; CDR3aa: CASSPRSNQPQHF
d_gene: -; v_gene: TRBV5-5; abundance: -; j_gene: TRBJ1-1; CDR3nt: TGTGCCAGCAGCTTGGAGAGGAAGAACACTGAAGCTTTCTTT; CDR3aa: CASSLERKNTEAFF
d_gene: TRBD1; v_gene: TRBV5-4; abundance: -; j_gene: TRBJ2-1; CDR3nt: TGTGCCAGCAGCAGGGGACAGAGTTACAATGAGCAGTTCTTC; CDR3aa: CASSRGQSYNEQFF
d_gene: -; v_gene: TRBV24-1; abundance: -; j_gene: TRBJ2-1; CDR3nt: TGTGCCACCAGTGATCCCCGGTCCGCGGGACGGGGTGAGCAGTTCTTC; CDR3aa: CATSDPRSAGRGEQFF
d_gene: -; v_gene: TRBV12-3/TRBV12-4; abundance: -; j_gene: TRBJ1-1; CDR3nt: TGTGCCAGCAGTTTAGGACAGAACACTGAAGCTTTCTTT; CDR3aa: CASSLGQNTEAFF
d_gene: TRBD2; v_gene: TRBV7-3; abundance: -; j_gene: TRBJ2-3; CDR3nt: TGTGCCAGCAGCTTAGGCCTAGCGGGAGTGTCTTACACAGATACGCAGTATTTT; CDR3aa: CASSLGLAGVSYTDTQYF
d_gene: -; v_gene: TRBV3-1/TRBV3-2; abundance: once; j_gene: TRBJ1-4; CDR3nt: TGTGCCAGCAGCCATCCAGGGGCGGGTGATGAAAAACTGTTTTTT; CDR3aa: CASSHPGAGDEKLFF
d_gene: -; v_gene: TRBV5-1; abundance: few; j_gene: TRBJ1-1; CDR3nt: TGCGCCAGCAGCTTGGCCCAGGGGCGAGCTTTCTTT; CDR3aa: CASSLAQGRAFF
d_gene: -; v_gene: TRBV5-6; abundance: -; j_gene: TRBJ1-4; CDR3nt: TGTGCCAGCAGCATACAGACGGTTTATAATGAAAAACTGTTTTTT; CDR3aa: CASSIQTVYNEKLFF
d_gene: -; v_gene: TRBV19; abundance: few; j_gene: TRBJ2-2; CDR3nt: TGTGCCAGTAGTATTAATCCAGGCGAGAACACCGGGGAGCTGTTTTTT; CDR3aa: CASSINPGENTGELFF